This T cell receptor beta chain was sequenced for a study of OX40 agonist ivuxolimab in advanced cancers. Across the study: Patients received ivuxolimab, an intravenous treatment, every 2 weeks at 0.01 to 10 mg/kg. Study outcomes and limitations: In the 0.1-3.0 mg/kg groups, partial responders showed among the lowest expansion.

The germline V and J ends were trimmed by 0 bases and 2 bases, with 11 bases remaining between them. The length of the CDR3 is 14 residues. The germline V gene encodes CDR1 GTSNPN and CDR2 SVGIG (reference sequence). A word on this clone: No antigen is known for it.

Assay: immunoSEQ multiplex PCR; the TCRdb copy retains only in-frame clones and omits some. The data show about 53,000 clones, over 75% seen once. This receptor was identified in an adult with an advanced solid tumor such as melanoma, head and neck, liver or kidney cancer. The sample in question was CD4+ or CD8+ T cells sorted from blood, obtained in a trial of the OX40 agonist ivuxolimab. The rearrangement uses TRBV30 and TRBJ2-7; D gene uncertain. CDR3 DNA: TGTGCCTGGAGTGTACACACTCTGACCTACGAGCAGTACTTC. This encodes CAWSVHTLTYEQYF.